This entry lists 11 T cell receptor beta chains sequenced from one sample in a study of shared T cell receptors in the human thymus. Data came from immunoSEQ multiplex PCR; TCRdb stores just in-frame clones and leaves some out. The data show some 700,000 clones, with 85% to 90% seen just once and around 0.0099% held by the top ten. This same sample was also taken into another study, of human thymus T cells.

The sample taken for sequencing was thymocytes. Receptors were obtained from a boy under two years old with a congenital heart defect.

Worth noting for this clone: The junction departs from the called germline gene at one end, perhaps through a read error. This sample includes further DNA sequences coding for the same CDR3. V is TRBV28 and J is TRBJ1-1; TRBD1 might be the D (6 bases). The CDR3 extends over 14 amino acids. Per germline, CDR1 MDHEN and CDR2 SYDVKM. The CDR3 protein is CASSYREMNTEAFF. The CDR3, as DNA: TGTGCCAGCAGTTACAGGGAAATGAACACTGAGGCTTTCTTT.

This chain links TRBV28 with TRBJ2-3, with 7 bases lining up with TRBD1. J gave up 2 bases and V 10 bases, and 12 bases lay outside the gene matches. CDR3 length: 15 amino acids. Germline CDR1 is MDHEN and CDR2 is SYDVKM. CDR3 sequence: CATSDRDSDTDTQYF. DNA for the CDR3: TGTGCCACCTCCGACCGGGACAGCGACACAGATACGCAGTATTTT.

The genes are TRBV15 and TRBJ1-5; weak D call: TRBD1 (6 bases). V was pared by 1 base and J by 5 bases, with 12 bases between. The CDR3 has 15 residues. Per germline, CDR1 LNHNV and CDR2 YYDKDF (reference sequence). CDR3 nucleotide sequence: TGTGCCACCAGCAGAGGCAGGGGCCGGGATCAGCCCCAGCATTTT. The encoded protein is CATSRGRGRDQPQHF.

V gene TRBV7-2 combines with J gene TRBJ2-7; a possible D gene is TRBD1 (6 bases). Trimming shortened V by 5 bases and J by 6 bases, and 17 bases separated the two germline ends. The CDR3 runs to 14 residues. The germline gives CDR1 SGHTA, CDR2 FQGNSA. As DNA, the CDR3 is TGTGCCAGCAGCCCCCGGGACATGCAAGGCGAGCAGTACTTC. Amino acids: CASSPRDMQGEQYF.

This rearrangement joins TRBV28 to TRBJ1-1; no clear D gene. The CDR3 is 17 residues long. Trimming left V 3 bases short and J 0 bases short, with 17 bases between. Germline assignment: CDR1 MDHEN and CDR2 SYDVKM. This CDR3 is CASSFPKPRKMNTEAFF. DNA of the CDR3: TGTGCCAGCAGTTTCCCAAAACCCAGGAAGATGAACACTGAAGCTTTCTTT.

The chain combines TRBV9 with TRBJ2-1; D ambiguous. V lost 0 bases and J 3 bases, leaving 10 bases between the germline ends. This CDR3 has 15 residues. Germline V gene sequence: CDR1 SGDLS, CDR2 YYNGEE. The CDR3 is CASSVEALDYNEQFF. DNA of the CDR3: TGTGCCAGCAGCGTAGAAGCCCTCGACTACAATGAGCAGTTCTTC. The full variable domain, rest sourced from reference TRBV9 and TRBJ2-1, is DSGVTQTPKHLITATGQRVTLRCSPRSGDLSVYWYQQSLDQGLQFLIQYYNGEERAKGNILERFSAQQFPDLHSELNLSSLELGDSALYFCASSVEALDYNEQFFGPGTRLTVL.

The chain employs TRBV12-5 and TRBJ2-1; 14 bases match TRBD2. Germline assignment: CDR1 LGHNT and CDR2 FRNRAP. The CDR3 contains 14 residues. J lost 9 bases, V lost 5 bases, and 3 bases had no gene match. CDR3 nucleotides: TGTGCTAGTGGTGGTGGACTAGCGGGAGGTGAGCAGTTCTTC. Residues: CASGGGLAGGEQFF.

This clone was seen a single time. The chain uses TRBV27 and TRBJ2-5; 8 bases fit TRBD1. The CDR3 is 14 amino acids. V shed 6 bases and J 5 bases; nucleotides not matched to a gene: 8. The germline CDR1 and CDR2 sequences are MNHEY and SMNVEV (reference sequence). This CDR3 reads CASSPRTGTETQYF. The CDR3, as DNA: TGTGCCAGCAGCCCCCGGACAGGGACGGAGACCCAGTACTTC.

The chain joins TRBV7-9 to TRBJ1-5; maybe TRBD1 (6 bases). This CDR3 spans 16 amino acids. V shed 5 bases and J shed 4 bases, with 18 bases lying between them. CDR1 SEHNR and CDR2 FQNEAQ come from the germline V gene (reference sequence). The CDR3 sequence: CASSPRGPAGNQPQHF. The CDR3 DNA reads as TGTGCCAGCAGCCCCAGGGGTCCCGCTGGGAATCAGCCCCAGCATTTT.

This sequence joins TRBV7-9 and TRBJ2-5, with D possibly TRBD2 on 5 matching bases. This CDR3 contains 15 residues. V was pared by 1 base and J by 7 bases, with 16 bases between. CDR1 SEHNR and CDR2 FQNEAQ come from the germline V gene (reference sequence). CDR3 nucleotides: TGTGCCAGCAGCTTAGTTGAGAATTATCGGGGGACCCAGTACTTC. Translating gives CASSLVENYRGTQYF.

The chain uses TRBV29-1 and TRBJ1-3; 7 bases map to TRBD1. This CDR3 is 18 amino acids long. Germline loops: CDR1 SQVTM, CDR2 ANQGSEA. Losses at the gene ends were 1 base for V and 0 bases for J; bases not matched to a gene: 12. The DNA of the CDR3 is TGCAGCGTTGAAGTATACCCAACAGGGGTGAACTCTGGAAACACCATATATTTT. Amino acids: CSVEVYPTGVNSGNTIYF.